This TCR beta chain comes out of a study of T cell responses to AZD1222 COVID-19 vaccine. Study-level results: A reported finding is that nearly half of spike-specific TCRs target unmutated variant regions. Spike was spanned by vaccine-associated CD4 TCRs, which were dominant at 160-218 and 743-854.

CDR3 length: 16 amino acids. Germline loops: CDR1 SGHRS, CDR2 YFSETQ. V shed 4 bases, J shed 8 bases, and the junction held 10 bases outside the gene matches. Repertoires were generated with immunoSEQ multiplex PCR, while TCRdb's copy carries only in-frame clones and drops some. The sample records 100,000 to 150,000 clones, roughly nine tenths being singletons. This clone was observed a handful of times. The antigen is not known. The sequencing used peripheral blood, collected on day 0 of AZD1222 vaccination. This TCR was sampled from an adult in good health. The J gene is TRBJ1-6, the V gene TRBV5-1, with 9 bases fitting TRBD1. CDR3 loop: CASSMGQGRMDSPLHF. In nucleotides, the CDR3 is TGCGCCAGCAGCATGGGACAGGGAAGAATGGATTCACCCCTCCACTTT. The variable domain in full, completed from reference TRBV5-1 and TRBJ1-6, reads KAGVTQTPRYLIKTRGQQVTLSCSPISGHRSVSWYQQTPGQGLQFLFEYFSETQRNKGNFPGRFSGRQFSNSRSEMNVSTLELGDSALYLCASSMGQGRMDSPLHFGNGTRLTVT.